The present TCR beta chain was sequenced within a study of blood T cell repertoires in COVID-19. About the research overall: Samples taken during acute and convalescent COVID-19 were collected in the United States, Italy and Spain.

Between the trimmed V and J ends, which lost 1 base and 5 bases, there was a span of 17 bases. CDR3 length: 17 amino acids. Germline V gene sequence: CDR1 LGHDT, CDR2 YNNKEL (reference sequence). Method: immunoSEQ multiplex PCR; TCRdb's copy keeps in-frame clones and lacks some. The sample consists of more than 350,000 clones, approximately 87% of them appearing once. Seattle-derived patients entered the study during active infection and were followed longitudinally. The specimen sequenced was peripheral blood. The rearrangement joins TRBV3-1 (or the pseudogene TRBV3-2) to TRBJ1-4, with unresolved D. This sequence was found in a woman under 40 with COVID-19, enrolled during active disease. CDR3 bases: TGTGCCAGCAGCCAAGCCATCAGCGCAGTTATCAATGAAAAACTGTTTTTT. Encoded protein: CASSQAISAVINEKLFF.